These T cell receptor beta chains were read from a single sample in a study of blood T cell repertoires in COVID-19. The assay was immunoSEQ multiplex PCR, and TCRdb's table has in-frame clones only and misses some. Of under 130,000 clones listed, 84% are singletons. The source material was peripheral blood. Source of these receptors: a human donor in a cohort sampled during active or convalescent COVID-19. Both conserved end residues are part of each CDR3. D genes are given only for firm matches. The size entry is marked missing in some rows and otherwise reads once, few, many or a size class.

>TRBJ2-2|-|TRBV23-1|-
CASSQSKETGELFF
TGCGCCAGCAGTCAATCAAAAGAGACCGGGGAGCTGTTTTTT
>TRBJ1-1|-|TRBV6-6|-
CASSYRELTSEAFF
TGTGCCAGCAGTTATAGGGAGCTGACTTCTGAAGCTTTCTTT
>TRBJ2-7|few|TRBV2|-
CASSEGRLYPYEQYF
TGTGCCAGCAGTGAAGGCCGACTTTATCCCTACGAGCAGTACTTC
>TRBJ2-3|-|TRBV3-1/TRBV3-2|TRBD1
CASRKEARGPDTQYF
TGTGCCAGCAGGAAGGAGGCCAGGGGGCCAGATACGCAGTATTTT
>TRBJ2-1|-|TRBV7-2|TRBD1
CASSLATLLGTGGNEQFF
TGTGCCAGCAGCTTAGCAACCCTCCTCGGGACAGGGGGCAATGAGCAGTTCTTC
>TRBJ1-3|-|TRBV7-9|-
CASSLWEASGNTIYF
TGTGCCAGCAGCTTATGGGAGGCCTCTGGAAACACCATATATTTT
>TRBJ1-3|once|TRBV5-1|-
CASSSTGRNSGNTIYF
TGCGCCAGCAGCTCCACCGGGAGGAACTCTGGAAACACCATATATTTT
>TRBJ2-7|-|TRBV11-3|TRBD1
CASSLGTGTYEQYF
TGTGCCAGCAGCTTGGGGACAGGGACCTACGAGCAGTACTTC
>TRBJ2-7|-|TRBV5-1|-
CASSFPQGGEYEQYF
TGCGCCAGCAGCTTCCCACAGGGGGGGGAGTACGAGCAGTACTTC
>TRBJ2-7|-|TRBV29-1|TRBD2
CSVAPAGGTYEQYF
TGCAGCGTTGCTCCAGCGGGGGGTACCTACGAGCAGTACTTC
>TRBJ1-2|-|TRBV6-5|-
CASARDTDYGYTF
TGTGCCAGCGCCAGGGACACCGACTATGGCTACACCTTC
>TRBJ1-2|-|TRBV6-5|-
CASSPRVGYGSYTF
TGTGCCAGCAGTCCCCGGGTGGGTTACGGGAGCTACACCTTC
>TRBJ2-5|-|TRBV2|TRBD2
CASAEGTSGAKTQYF
TGTGCCAGCGCGGAGGGGACTAGCGGGGCCAAGACCCAGTACTTC
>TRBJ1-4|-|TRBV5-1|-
CASSLGQGNEKLFF
TGCGCCAGCAGCTTGGGCCAGGGGAATGAAAAACTGTTTTTT
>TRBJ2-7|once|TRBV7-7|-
CASSLAQTRPGIAEQYF
TGTGCTAGCAGCTTAGCCCAAACCCGCCCAGGAATAGCGGAGCAGTACTTC
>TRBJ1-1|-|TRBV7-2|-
CASSQSGVPEAFF
TGTGCCAGCAGTCAATCCGGGGTCCCTGAAGCTTTCTTT
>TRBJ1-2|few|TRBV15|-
CATSRGSGAGGYTF
TGTGCCACCAGCAGAGGTTCAGGGGCAGGTGGCTACACCTTC
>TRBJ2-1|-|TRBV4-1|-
CASSQESRSSYNEQFF
TGCGCCAGCAGCCAAGAATCCAGAAGCTCCTACAATGAGCAGTTCTTC
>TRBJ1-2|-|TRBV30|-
CAWSADTYGYTF
TGTGCCTGGAGTGCCGACACCTATGGCTACACCTTC
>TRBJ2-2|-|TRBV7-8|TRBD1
CASSIATGSVTGELFF
TGTGCCAGCAGCATAGCGACAGGGTCGGTCACCGGGGAGCTGTTTTTT
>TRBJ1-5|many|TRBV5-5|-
CASSLRVLGNQPQHF
TGTGCCAGCAGCTTGCGGGTCCTGGGCAATCAGCCCCAGCATTTT
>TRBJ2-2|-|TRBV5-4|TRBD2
CASSGGGAGNTGELFF
TGTGCCAGCAGCGGGGGAGGGGCAGGTAACACCGGGGAGCTGTTTTTT
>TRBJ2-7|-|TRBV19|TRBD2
CASSPRTSGAHYEQYF
TGTGCCAGTAGTCCGCGGACTAGCGGGGCGCACTACGAGCAGTACTTC
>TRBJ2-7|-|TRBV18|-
CASSPSPTGNYEQYF
TGTGCCAGCTCACCCAGTCCCACAGGGAACTACGAGCAGTACTTC